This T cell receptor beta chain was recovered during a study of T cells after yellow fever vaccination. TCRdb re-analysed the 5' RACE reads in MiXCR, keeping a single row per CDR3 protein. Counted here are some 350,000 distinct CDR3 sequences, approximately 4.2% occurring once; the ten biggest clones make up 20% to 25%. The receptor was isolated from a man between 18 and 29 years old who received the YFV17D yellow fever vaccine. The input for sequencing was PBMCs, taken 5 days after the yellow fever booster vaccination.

The DNA of the CDR3 is TGCAGCGTTTCTGAGGCAGGGGCGGCTTTCTTT. This gives the protein CSVSEAGAAFF. The chain links TRBV29-1 to TRBJ1-1; D might be TRBD1 (6 bases). The germline CDR1 and CDR2 sequences are SQVTM and ANQGSEA. V was shortened by 5 bases and J by 11 bases, with 15 bases between the two germline ends. This CDR3 has 11 amino acids.